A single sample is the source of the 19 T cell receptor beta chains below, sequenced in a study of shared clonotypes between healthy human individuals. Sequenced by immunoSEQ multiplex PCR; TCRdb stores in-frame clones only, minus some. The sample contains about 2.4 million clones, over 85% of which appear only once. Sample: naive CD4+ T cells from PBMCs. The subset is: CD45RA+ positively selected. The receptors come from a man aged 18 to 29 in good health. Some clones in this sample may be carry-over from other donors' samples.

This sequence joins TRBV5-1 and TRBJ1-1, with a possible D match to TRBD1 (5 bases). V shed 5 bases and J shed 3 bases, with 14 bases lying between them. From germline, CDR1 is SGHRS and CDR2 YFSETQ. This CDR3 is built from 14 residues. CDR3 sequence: CASSPGTTYTEAFF. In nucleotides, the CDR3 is TGCGCCAGCAGTCCCGGGACTACCTACACTGAAGCTTTCTTT.

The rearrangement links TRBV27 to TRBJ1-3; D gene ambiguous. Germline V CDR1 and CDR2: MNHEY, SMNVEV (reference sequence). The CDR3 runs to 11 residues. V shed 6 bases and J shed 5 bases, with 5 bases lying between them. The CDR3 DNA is TGTGCCAGCAGAGAAAGAAACACCATATATTTT. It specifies CASRERNTIYF.

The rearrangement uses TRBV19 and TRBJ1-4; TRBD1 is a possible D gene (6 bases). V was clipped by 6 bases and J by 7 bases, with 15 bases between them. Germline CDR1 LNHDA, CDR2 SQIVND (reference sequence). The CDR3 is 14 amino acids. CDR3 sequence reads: CASSTQGRREKLFF. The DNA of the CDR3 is TGTGCCAGTAGCACTCAGGGGAGGCGTGAAAAACTGTTTTTT.

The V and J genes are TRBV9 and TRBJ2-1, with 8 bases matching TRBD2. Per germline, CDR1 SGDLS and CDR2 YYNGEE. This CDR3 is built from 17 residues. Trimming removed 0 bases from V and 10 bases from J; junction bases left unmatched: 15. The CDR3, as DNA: TGTGCCAGCAGCGTAGGCCTGGGGACTAGTAGTTCGGGGGAGCAGTTCTTC. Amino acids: CASSVGLGTSSSGEQFF.

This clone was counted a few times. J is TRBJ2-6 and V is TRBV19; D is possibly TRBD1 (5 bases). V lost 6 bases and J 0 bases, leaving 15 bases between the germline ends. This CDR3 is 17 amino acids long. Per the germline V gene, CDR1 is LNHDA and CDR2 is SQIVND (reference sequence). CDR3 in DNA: TGTGCCAGTAGCCAACGACAGCCTTACTCTGGGGCCAACGTCCTGACTTTC. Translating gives CASSQRQPYSGANVLTF.

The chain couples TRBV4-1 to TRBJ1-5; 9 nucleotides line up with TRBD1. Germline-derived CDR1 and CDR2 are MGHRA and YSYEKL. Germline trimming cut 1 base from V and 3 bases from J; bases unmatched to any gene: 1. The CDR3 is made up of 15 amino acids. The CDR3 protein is CASSQGQGDNQPQHF. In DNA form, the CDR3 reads TGCGCCAGCAGCCAAGGACAGGGGGACAATCAGCCCCAGCATTTT.

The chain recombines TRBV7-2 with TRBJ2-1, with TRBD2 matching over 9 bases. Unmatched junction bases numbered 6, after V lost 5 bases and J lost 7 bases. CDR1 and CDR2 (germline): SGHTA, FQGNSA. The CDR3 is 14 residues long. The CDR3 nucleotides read TGTGCCAGCAGCACCGGGACTAGCAGGAATGAGCAGTTCTTC. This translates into CASSTGTSRNEQFF.

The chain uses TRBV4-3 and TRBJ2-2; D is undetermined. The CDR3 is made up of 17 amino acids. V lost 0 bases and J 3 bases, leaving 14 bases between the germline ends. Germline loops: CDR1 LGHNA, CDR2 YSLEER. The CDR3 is CASSQDLRFLDTGELFF. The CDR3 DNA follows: TGCGCCAGCAGCCAAGATCTCCGGTTTTTAGACACCGGGGAGCTGTTTTTT.

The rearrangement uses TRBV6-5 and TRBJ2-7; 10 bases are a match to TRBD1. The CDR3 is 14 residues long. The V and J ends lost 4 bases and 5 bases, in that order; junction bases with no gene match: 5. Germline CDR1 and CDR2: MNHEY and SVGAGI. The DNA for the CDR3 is TGTGCCAGCAGTTGGGACAGGGGAAGTGACGAGCAGTACTTC. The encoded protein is CASSWDRGSDEQYF.

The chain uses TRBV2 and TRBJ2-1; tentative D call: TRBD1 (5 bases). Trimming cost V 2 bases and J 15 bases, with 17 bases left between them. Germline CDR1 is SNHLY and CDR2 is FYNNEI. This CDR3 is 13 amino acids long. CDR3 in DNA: TGTGCCAGCAGTGAAATGAAGGGGCAGGGTCGGTTCTTC. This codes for CASSEMKGQGRFF.

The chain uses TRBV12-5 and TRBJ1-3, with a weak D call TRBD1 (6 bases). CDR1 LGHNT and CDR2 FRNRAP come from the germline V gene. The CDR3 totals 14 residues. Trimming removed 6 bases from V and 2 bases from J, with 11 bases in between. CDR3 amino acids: CASGKQGPGNTIYF. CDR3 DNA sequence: TGTGCTAGTGGAAAACAGGGACCTGGAAACACCATATATTTT.

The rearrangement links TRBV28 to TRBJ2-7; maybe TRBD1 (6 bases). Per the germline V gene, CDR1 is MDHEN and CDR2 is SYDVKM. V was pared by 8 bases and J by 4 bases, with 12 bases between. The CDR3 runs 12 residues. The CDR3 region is CASLDRGYEQYF. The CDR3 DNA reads TGTGCCAGCTTGGACAGAGGGTACGAGCAGTACTTC. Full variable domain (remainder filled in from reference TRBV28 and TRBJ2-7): DVKVTQSSRYLVKRTGEKVFLECVQDMDHENMFWYRQDPGLGLRLIYFSYDVKMKEKGDIPEGYSVSREKKERFSLILESASTNQTSMYLCASLDRGYEQYFGPGTRLTVT.

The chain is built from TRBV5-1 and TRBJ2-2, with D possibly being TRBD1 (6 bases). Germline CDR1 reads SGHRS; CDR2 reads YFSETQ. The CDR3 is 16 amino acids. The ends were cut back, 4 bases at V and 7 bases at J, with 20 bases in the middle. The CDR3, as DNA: TGCGCCAGCAGCATGGACAGTTGGGCGATGGGCGGGGAGCTGTTTTTT. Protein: CASSMDSWAMGGELFF.

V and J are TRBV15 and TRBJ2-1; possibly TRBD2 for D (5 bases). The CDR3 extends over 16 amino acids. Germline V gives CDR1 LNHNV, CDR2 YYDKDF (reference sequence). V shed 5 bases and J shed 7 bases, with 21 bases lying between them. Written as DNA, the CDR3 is TGTGCCACCAGCCCCCGATGGGTCGGGATACGGAATGAGCAGTTCTTC. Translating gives CATSPRWVGIRNEQFF.

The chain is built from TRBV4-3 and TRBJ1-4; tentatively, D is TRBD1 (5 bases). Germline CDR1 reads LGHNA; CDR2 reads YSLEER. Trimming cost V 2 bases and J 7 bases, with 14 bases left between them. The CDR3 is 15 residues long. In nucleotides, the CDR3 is TGCGCCAGCAGCCAATACGGCAGGGCGGGTGAAAAACTGTTTTTT. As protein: CASSQYGRAGEKLFF.

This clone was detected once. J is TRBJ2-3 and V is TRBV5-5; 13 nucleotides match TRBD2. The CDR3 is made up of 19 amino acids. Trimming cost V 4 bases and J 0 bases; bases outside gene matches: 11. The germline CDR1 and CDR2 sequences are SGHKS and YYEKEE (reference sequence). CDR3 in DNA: TGTGCCAGCAGCCTGACTAGCGGGAGGACCCCTCAAAGCACAGATACGCAGTATTTT. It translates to CASSLTSGRTPQSTDTQYF.

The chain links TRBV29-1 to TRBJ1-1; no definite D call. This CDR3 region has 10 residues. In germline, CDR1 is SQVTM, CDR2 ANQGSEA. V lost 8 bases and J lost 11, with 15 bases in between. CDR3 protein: CSIAPVGAFF. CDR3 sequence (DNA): TGCAGCATAGCCCCCGTGGGTGCTTTCTTT.

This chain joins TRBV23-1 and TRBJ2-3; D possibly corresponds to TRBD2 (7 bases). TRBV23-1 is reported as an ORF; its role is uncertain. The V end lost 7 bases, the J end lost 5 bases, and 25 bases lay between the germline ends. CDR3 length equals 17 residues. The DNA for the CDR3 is TGCGCCAGCACCGAGGGGGGAGGGGACGGATGGATAGATACGCAGTATTTT. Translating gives CASTEGGGDGWIDTQYF.

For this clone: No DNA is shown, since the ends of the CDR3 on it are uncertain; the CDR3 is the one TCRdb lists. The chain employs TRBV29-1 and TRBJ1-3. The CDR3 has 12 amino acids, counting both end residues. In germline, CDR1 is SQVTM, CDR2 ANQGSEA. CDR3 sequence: CSVTFGGNTIYF.